One and the same sample provided the 16 T cell receptor beta chains below, sequenced in a study of blood T cell repertoires in COVID-19 (dated by TCRdb to 2020 to 2022). The library came from the immunoSEQ multiplex PCR assay. TCRdb stores this immuneACCESS table with in-frame sequences only. Part of the clones is absent; in the studies checked, under half of the shortfall reflects unresolved V genes, and no reason is known for the rest. This sample comprises 250,000 to 300,000 clones, approximately 93% of them detected only once. The ten largest clonotypes hold over 2% of the sample. The sample taken for sequencing was peripheral blood. These receptors were collected from a woman aged 30 to 39 with COVID-19, enrolled during active disease.

This clone was seen just once. The genes are TRBV27 and TRBJ1-1, with a weak D call TRBD1 (6 bases). Germline lookup yields CDR1 MNHEY and CDR2 SMNVEV (reference sequence). The CDR3 sequence is 14 residues long. Trimming left V 5 bases short and J 0 bases short, with 10 bases between. This chain's CDR3 is CASSLRGLNTEAFF. In nucleotides, the CDR3 is TGTGCCAGCAGTCTCAGGGGCCTGAACACTGAAGCTTTCTTT.

This clone was seen only once. V is TRBV28 and J is TRBJ1-2, with D unresolved. The length of the CDR3 is 14 residues. Trimming pared 6 bases from V and 0 bases from J, leaving 11 bases between. Germline V gene sequence: CDR1 MDHEN, CDR2 SYDVKM. DNA for the CDR3: TGTGCCAGCAGACCGACTAGTTCTAACTATGGCTACACCTTC. It is translated as CASRPTSSNYGYTF.

The J gene is TRBJ2-7, the V gene TRBV6-5; D is undetermined. From germline, CDR1 is MNHEY and CDR2 SVGAGI. V lost 4 bases to trimming and J lost 3 bases, with 10 bases between them. The CDR3 consists of 13 residues. CDR3 loop: CASSSTSFYEQYF. CDR3 coding DNA: TGTGCCAGCAGTTCTACTTCATTCTACGAGCAGTACTTC.

This chain links TRBV10-2 with TRBJ1-2; 9 nucleotides match TRBD1. CDR3 size: 14 residues. In germline, CDR1 is WSHSY, CDR2 SAAADI. The J segment lost 7 bases and the V segment lost 6 bases, leaving 9 bases of the junction unmatched. The CDR3 DNA reads TGCGCCAGCAGAACCCCACAGGGGGCGGGTGGCTACACCTTC. As protein: CASRTPQGAGGYTF.

The rearrangement links TRBV11-3 to TRBJ2-1; unclear D gene. With 2 bases removed from V and 8 bases from J, the gap between germline ends came to 7 bases. Germline V gene lookup returns CDR1 SGHNT and CDR2 YENEEA. The length of the CDR3 is 12 residues. CDR3 loop: CASSLSGDEQFF. DNA of the CDR3: TGTGCCAGCAGCTTATCAGGCGATGAGCAGTTCTTC.

The chain has TRBV2 and TRBJ2-2; 10 nucleotides match TRBD2. Germline CDR1 SNHLY, CDR2 FYNNEI. The CDR3 runs to 15 residues. J lost 6 bases, V lost 4 bases, and 5 bases had no gene match. CDR3 nucleotide sequence: TGTGCCAGCAGTGTCTCTAGCGGGAGCGCCGGGGAGCTGTTTTTT. Translated, it gives CASSVSSGSAGELFF. Based on the CDR3 plus reference TRBV2 and TRBJ2-2, the full variable domain is EPEVTQTPSHQVTQMGQEVILRCVPISNHLYFYWYRQILGQKVEFLVSFYNNEISEKSEIFDDQFSVERPDGSNFTLKIRSTKLEDSAMYFCASSVSSGSAGELFFGEGSRLTVL.

The chain recombines TRBV27 with TRBJ2-5, with 11 bases matching TRBD2. The germline gives CDR1 MNHEY, CDR2 SMNVEV (reference sequence). This CDR3 has 15 amino acids. V was pared by 4 bases and J by 5 bases, with 6 bases of the junction left unmatched. DNA of the CDR3: TGTGCCAGCAGTTCCCCACTAGCGGGAGTGGAGACCCAGTACTTC. This encodes CASSSPLAGVETQYF.

The chain uses TRBV12-3 or TRBV12-4 and TRBJ2-1, with unresolved D. V gave up 5 bases and J gave up 6 bases, with 8 bases separating them. The length of the CDR3 is 12 residues. For the CDR3, the DNA is TGTGCCAGCAGTCTATCCCCCAATGAGCAGTTCTTC. It is translated as CASSLSPNEQFF.

The V call is TRBV7-9, the J call TRBJ2-3, with 8 bases aligning to TRBD2. The J segment lost 1 base and the V segment lost 0 bases, leaving 0 bases of the junction unmatched. The germline gives CDR1 SEHNR, CDR2 FQNEAQ (reference sequence). The CDR3 extends over 15 amino acids. The DNA for the CDR3 is TGTGCCAGCAGCTTAGCACTAGCGGGCACAGATACGCAGTATTTT. The encoded protein is CASSLALAGTDTQYF.

CDR3 in DNA: TGTGCCAGCTCCAGGGGAGAGACCCAGTACTTC. Protein: CASSRGETQYF. The chain has TRBV2 and TRBJ2-5; D is perhaps TRBD1 (6 bases). Trimming took off 8 bases at V and 4 bases at J, with 8 bases between the two ends. This CDR3 has 11 residues. CDR1 is SNHLY, CDR2 FYNNEI, per germline.

This clone was observed once. The V call is TRBV7-3, the J call TRBJ1-2; D remains unclear. V was cut by 2 bases and J by 0 bases, with 4 bases left in between. The CDR3 runs to 13 residues. The germline V gene has CDR1 SGHTA and CDR2 FQGTGA. CDR3 loop: CASSLEANYGYTF. As DNA, the CDR3 is TGTGCCAGCAGCTTAGAGGCTAACTATGGCTACACCTTC.

V gene TRBV14 combines with J gene TRBJ1-5; 9 bases map to TRBD1. J was trimmed by 2 bases and V by 4 bases; bases with no gene match: 3. Per the germline V gene, CDR1 is SGHDN and CDR2 is FVKESK. CDR3 length: 15 residues. The CDR3 nucleotides are TGTGCCAGCAGCCGTACAGGGGGCGGCAATCAGCCCCAGCATTTT. It specifies CASSRTGGGNQPQHF.

For the CDR3, the DNA is TGTGCCAGCAGCCCCGACTCACCTAACTACGAGCAGTACTTC. The encoded protein is CASSPDSPNYEQYF. V and J are TRBV7-9 and TRBJ2-7; D gene uncertain. Germline V gene sequence: CDR1 SEHNR, CDR2 FQNEAQ (reference sequence). V lost 5 bases and J lost 3, with 14 bases in between. The CDR3 is 14 amino acids.

This clone was recorded a few times. The V call is TRBV6-5, the J call TRBJ1-4; D may be TRBD1 (5 bases). Trimming pared 9 bases from V and 5 bases from J, leaving 13 bases between. The CDR3 has 13 amino acids. CDR1 MNHEY and CDR2 SVGAGI come from the germline V gene. The CDR3 DNA sequence: TGTGCCAGTCAGGAGACAGTCAATGAAAAACTGTTTTTT. It codes for CASQETVNEKLFF.

This clone was seen only a few times. V usage is TRBV12-3 or TRBV12-4 and J usage is TRBJ2-7, with 9 bases aligning to TRBD1. The CDR3 is 12 residues long. V dropped 6 bases and J dropped 6; count of bases not matched to a gene: 3. The CDR3 loop is CASSGDRAEQYF. Here the CDR3 DNA reads TGTGCCAGCAGCGGGGACAGGGCCGAGCAGTACTTC.

V gene TRBV9 combines with J gene TRBJ1-3; D is uncertain. The germline V and J ends were trimmed by 3 bases and 0 bases, with 13 bases remaining between them. The V gene's germline CDR1 is SGDLS and CDR2 YYNGEE. The CDR3 runs 16 residues. This CDR3 reads CASSASGSFSGNTIYF. The CDR3 DNA sequence: TGTGCCAGCAGCGCCTCAGGATCTTTCTCTGGAAACACCATATATTTT.